This is a list of T cell receptor beta chains from one sample in a study of identical twins. MiXCR, applied by TCRdb to the 5' RACE reads, yields one record per CDR3 protein. The sample has fewer than 900,000 distinct CDR3 sequences; about 20% are singletons. These data were also filed under a second study, of T cells expressing NK-cell markers.

Sequenced input: PBMCs. The receptors here all came from a young woman in good health. CDR3s include the opening cysteine and the closing phenylalanine or tryptophan. D genes are given only for firm matches. Only some rows state a clone size, as once, few, many or a class for expanded clones.

CDR3 DNA: TGTGCCAGCAGCTTAACCGGGTCGGACGAGCAGTACTTC
CDR3 protein: CASSLTGSDEQYF
V gene: TRBV7-9
J gene: TRBJ2-7
clone size: -
D gene: -

CDR3 DNA: TGCGCCAGCAGCTTGGACGGGACTGCCTCAGAGACCCAGTACTTC
CDR3 protein: CASSLDGTASETQYF
V gene: TRBV5-1
J gene: TRBJ2-5
clone size: -
D gene: -

CDR3 DNA: TGTGCCAGCAGCAAGCGAACCGCGCGGAATTCACCCCTCCACTTT
CDR3 protein: CASSKRTARNSPLHF
V gene: TRBV21-1
J gene: TRBJ1-6
clone size: -
D gene: -

CDR3 DNA: TGTGCCAGCAGCATTCGAACTAGCGGGGGGCGTCAAGAGACCCAGTACTTC
CDR3 protein: CASSIRTSGGRQETQYF
V gene: TRBV5-6
J gene: TRBJ2-5
clone size: -
D gene: TRBD2

CDR3 DNA: TGCAGTGTTTGCAGCGAGTTGACAGATACGCAGTATTTT
CDR3 protein: CSVCSELTDTQYF
V gene: TRBV20-1
J gene: TRBJ2-3
clone size: -
D gene: -

CDR3 DNA: TGTGCCAGCAGGCTGCGGGACCAGCTATACAATGAGCAGTTCTTC
CDR3 protein: CASRLRDQLYNEQFF
V gene: TRBV11-2
J gene: TRBJ2-1
clone size: -
D gene: -

CDR3 DNA: TGTGCCAGCATTCAACCCCACTTTATAGAGCGGGAGGTGGGGAATGAGCAGTTCTTC
CDR3 protein: CASIQPHFIEREVGNEQFF
V gene: TRBV21-1
J gene: TRBJ2-1
clone size: -
D gene: -

CDR3 DNA: TGTGCCAGCAGGCCTTATCTAGCGATAACCGGGGAGCTGTTTTTT
CDR3 protein: CASRPYLAITGELFF
V gene: TRBV12-3/TRBV12-4
J gene: TRBJ2-2
clone size: few
D gene: -

CDR3 DNA: TGTGCCACCAGCAGAGGTGGGAGGCTAGTCGTCTACAATGAGCAGTTCTTC
CDR3 protein: CATSRGGRLVVYNEQFF
V gene: TRBV15
J gene: TRBJ2-1
clone size: few
D gene: -

CDR3 DNA: TGTGCCAGCATCGAGGCCAGGGATTATGGCTACACCTTC
CDR3 protein: CASIEARDYGYTF
V gene: TRBV2
J gene: TRBJ1-2
clone size: few
D gene: -

CDR3 DNA: TGTGCCAGCTCAACTGGGACAGGTCGCTCCTACGAGCAGTACTTC
CDR3 protein: CASSTGTGRSYEQYF
V gene: TRBV18
J gene: TRBJ2-7
clone size: -
D gene: TRBD1

CDR3 DNA: TGTGCCTGGGACAGGGTTCGGGAGACCCAGTACTTC
CDR3 protein: CAWDRVRETQYF
V gene: TRBV30
J gene: TRBJ2-5
clone size: -
D gene: TRBD1

CDR3 DNA: TGTGCCAGCAGTGAAGGGGCGAACCTGGTCTACACCTTC
CDR3 protein: CASSEGANLVYTF
V gene: TRBV2
J gene: TRBJ1-2
clone size: -
D gene: -

CDR3 DNA: TGTGCCAGCAGTTTTATCTCGACAGGGGGCAATGAGCAGTTCTTC
CDR3 protein: CASSFISTGGNEQFF
V gene: TRBV28
J gene: TRBJ2-1
clone size: many
D gene: TRBD1

CDR3 DNA: TGCAGTGCTAGACGTAGGATGAACACTGAAGCTTTCTTT
CDR3 protein: CSARRRMNTEAFF
V gene: TRBV20-1
J gene: TRBJ1-1
clone size: -
D gene: -

CDR3 DNA: TGTGCCATCAGTGTCGGGGGAGAGTCCTACAATGAGCAGTTCTTC
CDR3 protein: CAISVGGESYNEQFF
V gene: TRBV10-3
J gene: TRBJ2-1
clone size: many
D gene: -

CDR3 DNA: TGTGCCAGCAGGGGGAGGGTCAATGAGCAGTTCTTC
CDR3 protein: CASRGRVNEQFF
V gene: TRBV5-5
J gene: TRBJ2-1
clone size: few
D gene: TRBD2

CDR3 DNA: TGCAGTGCGGGGGACAGGGGAGACTACGAGCAGTACTTC
CDR3 protein: CSAGDRGDYEQYF
V gene: TRBV20-1
J gene: TRBJ2-7
clone size: few
D gene: TRBD1